This T cell receptor (beta chain) comes out of a study of T cell repertoires in cytomegalovirus infection (dated by TCRdb to between 2018 and 2021). Regarding the research as a whole: The peptide stimulations were aimed at well-studied HLA-B-restricted epitopes as well as recently identified HLA-C-restricted CMV epitopes, whose presentation resists viral immunomodulation. The HLA type of each donor mattered for the analysis, because public TCR beta signatures pointed to carriage of CMV infection along with the matching HLA type.

The CDR3 has 15 amino acids, counting the end cysteine and phenylalanine. This entry keeps only the CDR3 DNA: 45 bases, framed from base 1. The V end loses 2 bases and the J end loses 6 bases, and a stretch of 16 bases separates them. CDR1 and CDR2 were assigned from the germline V gene (reference sequence) as SGHNT and YYREEE. Sequencing used an Illumina HiSeq 1500. Using fastp at Q25 and MiXCR, TCRdb reprocessed the public reads and kept productive beta chains. One record per CDR3 amino acid sequence lists the most common genes and DNA. The sample has approximately 1,000,000 distinct CDR3 sequences on record, roughly a third of them singletons. The ten largest clones represent 13% of the sample. The treatment or condition label for this specimen denotes: in vitro stimulation with specific CMV peptide epitopes to enrich CMV-specific T cells. This clonotype was seen only a few times. Which antigen it targets is not known. One base away there is no much larger clone; base qualities are not given.

Overall results and qualifications from the work: In both this cohort and an independent cohort of approximately 350 donors, the cumulative frequency of public TCR beta family members distinguished carriers of CMV infection plus the relevant HLA type. The ex vivo response was dominated by HLA-C-restricted CMV-specific TCR beta clonotypes, which also provided the single most frequent clonotype in two of eight donors.

The V and J segments used are TRBV5-4 and TRBJ2-3; the best D guess is TRBD2, with 5 bases matching. The clonotype originates from a human donor in good health (CMV status not recorded). Some clones in this sample may be carry-over from other donors' samples. This sample comprised cultured CD8+ T cells from PBMCs, obtained from culture after CMV antigen stimulation. The bases read TGTGCCAGCAGCTTTGGAAGCGGTCTAGGTGATACGCAGTATTTT. It specifies CASSFGSGLGDTQYF.